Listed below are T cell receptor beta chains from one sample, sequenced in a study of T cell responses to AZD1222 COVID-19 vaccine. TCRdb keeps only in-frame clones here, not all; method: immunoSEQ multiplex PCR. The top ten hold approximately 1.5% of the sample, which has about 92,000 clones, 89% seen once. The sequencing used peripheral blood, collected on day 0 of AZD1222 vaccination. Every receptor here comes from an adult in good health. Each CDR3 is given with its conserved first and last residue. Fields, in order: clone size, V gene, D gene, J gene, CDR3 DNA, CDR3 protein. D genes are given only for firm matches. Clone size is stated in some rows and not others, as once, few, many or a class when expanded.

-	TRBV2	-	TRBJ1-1	TGTGCCAGCAGTGAATCAGTTACACCACGCCGTGGAACTGAAGCTTTCTTT	CASSESVTPRRGTEAFF
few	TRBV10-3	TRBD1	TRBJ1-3	TGTGCCATCAGTGTTCCCTCTACAGGGGGCATCGGTGGAAACACCATATATTTT	CAISVPSTGGIGGNTIYF
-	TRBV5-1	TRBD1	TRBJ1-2	TGCGCCAGCAGCTACCCTTCAGGGACAGGCGGCTACACCTTC	CASSYPSGTGGYTF
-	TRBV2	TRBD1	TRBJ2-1	TGTGCCAGCAGCGCTGACAGGGACTACAATGAGCAGTTCTTC	CASSADRDYNEQFF
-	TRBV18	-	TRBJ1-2	TGTGCCAGCTCATCGGACGTTAACTATGGCTACACCTTC	CASSSDVNYGYTF
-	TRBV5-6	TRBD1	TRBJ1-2	TGTGCCAGCAGCCCAACCCCGGGACAGGGGCATGGCTACACCTTC	CASSPTPGQGHGYTF
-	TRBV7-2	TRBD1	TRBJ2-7	TGTGCCAGCAGCCTTTCAGGGGGCTACGAGCAGTACTTC	CASSLSGGYEQYF
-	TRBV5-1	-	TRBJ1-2	TGCGCCAGCAGCTTTGAATCGGATAACTATGGCTACACCTTC	CASSFESDNYGYTF
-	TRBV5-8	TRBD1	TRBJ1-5	TGTGCCAGCAGCTTGTGGGATTGGACCGACAGGGCGTATCAGCCCCAGCATTTT	CASSLWDWTDRAYQPQHF
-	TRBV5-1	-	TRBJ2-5	TGCGCCAGCAGCTTGCTTGCGGGGACCCAGTACTTC	CASSLLAGTQYF
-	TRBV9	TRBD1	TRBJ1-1	TGTGCCAGCAGCGCCAGGACAGGTCTGAACACTGAAGCTTTCTTT	CASSARTGLNTEAFF
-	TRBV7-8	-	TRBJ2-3	TGTGCCAGCAGCTTAGCGTTGCGGGGAACTAGTATCACAGATACGCAGTATTTT	CASSLALRGTSITDTQYF
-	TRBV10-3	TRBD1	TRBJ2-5	TGTGCCATCAGTGCCCAGGGACAGGGCATCGGGACCCAGTACTTC	CAISAQGQGIGTQYF
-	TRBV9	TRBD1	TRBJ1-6	TGTGCCAGCAGCGCCTCCGGGACAGGATCACCCCTCCACTTT	CASSASGTGSPLHF
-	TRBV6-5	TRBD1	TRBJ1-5	TGTGCCAGCAATTGGTGGGACAGGGGGCCTCAGCCCCAGCATTTT	CASNWWDRGPQPQHF
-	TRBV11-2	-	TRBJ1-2	TGTGCCAGCAGCTTAGGAGGGCGGGGAGTGTGGGGCTACACCTTC	CASSLGGRGVWGYTF
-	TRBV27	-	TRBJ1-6	TGTGCCAGCAGTTTACAGGGAGTAGAATCACCCCTCCACTTT	CASSLQGVESPLHF
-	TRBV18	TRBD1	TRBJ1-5	TGTGCCAGCTCACCCGGGACAGCAGGTCAGCCCCAGCATTTT	CASSPGTAGQPQHF
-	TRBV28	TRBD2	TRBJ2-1	TGTGCCAGCAGTCCCCCCCGATTAGCGGGGGACCGCTACAATGAGCAGTTCTTC	CASSPPRLAGDRYNEQFF
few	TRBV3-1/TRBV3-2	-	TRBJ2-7	TGTGCCAGCAGCCAAGGGAGGGGTATCCCCTACGAGCAGTACTTC	CASSQGRGIPYEQYF
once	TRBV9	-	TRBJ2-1	TGTGCCAGCAGGGGTAGCTCCTACAATGAGCAGTTCTTC	CASRGSSYNEQFF
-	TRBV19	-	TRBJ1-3	TGTGCCAGTAGTACGACAGGTTGGCCTGGAAACACCATATATTTT	CASSTTGWPGNTIYF
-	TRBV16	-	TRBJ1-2	TGTGCCAGCAGCCAATCTAACGTAGGAGGCTACACCTTC	CASSQSNVGGYTF
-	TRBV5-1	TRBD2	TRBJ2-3	TGCGCCAGCAGCACCTTAGCGGGGGGCAGCACAGATACGCAGTATTTT	CASSTLAGGSTDTQYF
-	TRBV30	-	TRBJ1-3	TGTGCCTGGAGTGTATCGGGGGGAGGAAACACCATATATTTT	CAWSVSGGGNTIYF
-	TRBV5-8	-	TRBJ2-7	TGTGCCAGCAGCTTTGGGACATACGAGCAGTACTTC	CASSFGTYEQYF
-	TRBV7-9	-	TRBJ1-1	TGTGCCAGCAGCCTCCTGACGAACACTGAAGCTTTCTTT	CASSLLTNTEAFF
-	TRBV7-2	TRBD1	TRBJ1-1	TGTGCCAGCAGCTTACAGGGGGCCCTAACCACTGAAGCTTTCTTT	CASSLQGALTTEAFF
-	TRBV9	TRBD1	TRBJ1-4	TGTGCCAGCAGCGTCGCCGGGACAGGGGGCGAAAAACTGTTTTTT	CASSVAGTGGEKLFF
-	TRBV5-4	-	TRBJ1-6	TGTGCCAGCAGCTTGGACTCCTCCTATAATTCACCCCTCCACTTT	CASSLDSSYNSPLHF
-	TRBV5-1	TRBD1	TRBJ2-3	TGCGCCAGCAGCGCGACAGGGACGGGGACAGATACGCAGTATTTT	CASSATGTGTDTQYF
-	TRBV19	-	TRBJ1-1	TGTGCCAGTAGTATGCGGGAGATAAACACTGAAGCTTTCTTT	CASSMREINTEAFF
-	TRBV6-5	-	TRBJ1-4	TGTGCCACCCTTCGACAGTCTTACAATGAAAAACTGTTTTTT	CATLRQSYNEKLFF
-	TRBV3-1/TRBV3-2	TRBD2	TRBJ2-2	TGTGCCAGCAGCCAAGGGCTAGCGGGGGGGCCATACACCGGGGAGCTGTTTTTT	CASSQGLAGGPYTGELFF
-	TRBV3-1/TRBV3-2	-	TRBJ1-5	TGTGCCAGCAGCCAAGATTGGGGGGCGGATCAGCCCCAGCATTTT	CASSQDWGADQPQHF
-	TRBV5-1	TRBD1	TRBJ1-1	TGCGCCAGCAGCCTAAGTCAGGGGGCAGGGACTGAAGCTTTCTTT	CASSLSQGAGTEAFF
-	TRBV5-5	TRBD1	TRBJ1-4	TGTGCCAGCACCTCAGGAATGACAGGGTATGAAAAACTGTTTTTT	CASTSGMTGYEKLFF
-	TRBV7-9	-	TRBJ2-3	TGTGCCAGCAGCTTTAGGGACTTCGATACGCAGTATTTT	CASSFRDFDTQYF
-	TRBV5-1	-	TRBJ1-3	TGCGCCAGCAGGCTGACAGCTTACTCTGGAAACACCATATATTTT	CASRLTAYSGNTIYF
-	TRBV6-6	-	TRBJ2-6	TGTGCCAGCAGCTGGGCGGGGACTGGGGCCAACGTCCTGACTTTC	CASSWAGTGANVLTF
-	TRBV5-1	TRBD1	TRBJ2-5	TGCGCCAGCAGCTGGACAGGGAGCCAAGAGACCCAGTACTTC	CASSWTGSQETQYF
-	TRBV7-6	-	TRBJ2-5	TGTGCCAGCAGCTTTGGGCCCCAAGAGACCCAGTACTTC	CASSFGPQETQYF
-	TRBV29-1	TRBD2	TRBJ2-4	TGCAGCGTTGAAGATCGGTGGGAGGGGGCCAAAAACATTCAGTACTTC	CSVEDRWEGAKNIQYF
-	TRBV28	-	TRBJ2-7	TGTGCCAGCAGCCGAGATCTTCTTCGGGTGGACTTC	CASSRDLLRVDF
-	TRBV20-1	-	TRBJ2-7	TGCAGTGCTAGTTGGGTCAGCTACGAGCAGTACTTC	CSASWVSYEQYF
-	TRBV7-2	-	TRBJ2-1	TGTGCCAGCAGCGGACTTGGGGGCTCCTACAATGAGCAGTTCTTC	CASSGLGGSYNEQFF
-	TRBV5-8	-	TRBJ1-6	TGTGCCAGCAGCTTGAGGGATAATTCACCCCTCCACTTT	CASSLRDNSPLHF
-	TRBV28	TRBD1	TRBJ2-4	TGTGCCAGCAGCTCGGACAGGGAAAACATTCAGTACTTC	CASSSDRENIQYF
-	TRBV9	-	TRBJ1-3	TGTGCCAGCAGCGTAGGCTACAGGTCTGGAAACACCATATATTTT	CASSVGYRSGNTIYF
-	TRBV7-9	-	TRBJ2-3	TGTGCCAGCACGTTGCGAGGGGCAGGAACAGATACGCAGTATTTT	CASTLRGAGTDTQYF
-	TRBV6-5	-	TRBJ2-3	TGTGCCAGCAGTTACTCGTCCGGGGGAAGCACAGATACGCAGTATTTT	CASSYSSGGSTDTQYF
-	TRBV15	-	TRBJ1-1	TGTGCCACCTCCAAAGACGGTCGGGGGGACACTGAAGCTTTCTTT	CATSKDGRGDTEAFF
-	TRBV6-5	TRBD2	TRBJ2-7	TGTGCCAGCAGTCCCCCTAGCGGGGGTGCCTACGAGCAGTACTTC	CASSPPSGGAYEQYF
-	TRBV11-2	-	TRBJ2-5	TGTGCCAGCAGCCCGCACTGGGCGGAGACCCAGTACTTC	CASSPHWAETQYF
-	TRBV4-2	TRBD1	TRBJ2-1	TGTGCCAGCAGCCAAGATCGACAGGGGGTGCAGTTCTTC	CASSQDRQGVQFF